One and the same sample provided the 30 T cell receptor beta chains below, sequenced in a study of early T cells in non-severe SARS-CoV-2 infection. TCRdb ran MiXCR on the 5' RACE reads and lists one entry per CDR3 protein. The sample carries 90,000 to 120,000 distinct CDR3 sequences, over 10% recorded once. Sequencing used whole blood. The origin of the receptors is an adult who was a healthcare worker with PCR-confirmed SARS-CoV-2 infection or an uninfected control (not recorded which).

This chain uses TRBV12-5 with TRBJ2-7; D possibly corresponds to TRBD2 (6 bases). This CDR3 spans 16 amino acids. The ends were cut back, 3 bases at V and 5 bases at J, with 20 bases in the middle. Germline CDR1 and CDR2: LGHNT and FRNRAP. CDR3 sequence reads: CASGFPMEGTNDEQYF. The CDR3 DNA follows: TGTGCTAGTGGTTTCCCCATGGAGGGAACGAATGACGAGCAGTACTTC.

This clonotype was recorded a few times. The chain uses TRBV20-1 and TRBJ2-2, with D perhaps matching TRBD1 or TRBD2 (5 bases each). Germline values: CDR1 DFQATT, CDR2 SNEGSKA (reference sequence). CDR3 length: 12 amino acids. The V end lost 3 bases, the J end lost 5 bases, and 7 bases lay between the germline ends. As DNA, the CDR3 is TGCAGTGCTAGCTGGGGGACCGGGGAGCTGTTTTTT. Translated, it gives CSASWGTGELFF.

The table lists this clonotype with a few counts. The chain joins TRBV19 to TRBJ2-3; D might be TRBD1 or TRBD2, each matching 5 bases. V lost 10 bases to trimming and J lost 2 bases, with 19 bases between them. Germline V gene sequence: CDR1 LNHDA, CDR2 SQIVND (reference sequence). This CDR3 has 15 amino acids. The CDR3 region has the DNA TGTGCCACGGGGCGTGGAGAGGGGTACACAGATACGCAGTATTTT. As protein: CATGRGEGYTDTQYF.

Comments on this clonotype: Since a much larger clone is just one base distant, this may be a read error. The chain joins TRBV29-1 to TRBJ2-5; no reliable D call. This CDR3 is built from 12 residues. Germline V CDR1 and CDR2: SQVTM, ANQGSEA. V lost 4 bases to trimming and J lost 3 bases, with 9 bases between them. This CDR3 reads CSVGKAEETQYF. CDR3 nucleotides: TGCAGCGTTGGAAAGGCCGAAGAGACCCAGTACTTC.

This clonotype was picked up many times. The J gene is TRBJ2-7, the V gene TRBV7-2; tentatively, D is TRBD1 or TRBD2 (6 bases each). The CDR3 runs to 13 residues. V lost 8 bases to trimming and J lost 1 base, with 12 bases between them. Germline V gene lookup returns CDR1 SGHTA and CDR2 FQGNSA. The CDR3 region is CASGRDTSYEQYF. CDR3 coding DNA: TGTGCCAGCGGGCGGGACACTTCCTACGAGCAGTACTTC.

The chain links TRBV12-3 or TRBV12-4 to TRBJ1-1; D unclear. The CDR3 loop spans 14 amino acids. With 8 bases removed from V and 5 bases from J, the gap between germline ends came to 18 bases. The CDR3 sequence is CASGISLGGTEAFF. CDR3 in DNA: TGTGCCAGCGGAATCAGTTTGGGAGGAACTGAAGCTTTCTTT.

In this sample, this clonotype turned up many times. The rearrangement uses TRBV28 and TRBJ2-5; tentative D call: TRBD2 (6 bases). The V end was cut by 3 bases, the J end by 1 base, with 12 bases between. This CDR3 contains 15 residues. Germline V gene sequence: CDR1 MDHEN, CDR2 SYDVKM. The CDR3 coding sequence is TGTGCCAGCAGTTTTGGGACTCGACCCCAAGAGACCCAGTACTTC. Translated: CASSFGTRPQETQYF.

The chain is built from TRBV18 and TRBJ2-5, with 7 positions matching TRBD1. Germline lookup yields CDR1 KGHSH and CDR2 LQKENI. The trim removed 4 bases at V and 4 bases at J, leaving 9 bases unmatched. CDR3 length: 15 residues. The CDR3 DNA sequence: TGTGCCAGCTCACGTGGACAGGCGTTTCGAGAGACCCAGTACTTC. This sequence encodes CASSRGQAFRETQYF.

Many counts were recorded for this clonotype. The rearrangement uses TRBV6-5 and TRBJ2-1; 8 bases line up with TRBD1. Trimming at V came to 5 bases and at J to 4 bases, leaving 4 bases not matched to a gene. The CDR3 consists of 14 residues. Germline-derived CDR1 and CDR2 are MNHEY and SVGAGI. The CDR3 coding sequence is TGTGCCAGCAGTGACGACAGGGGTTACAATGAGCAGTTCTTC. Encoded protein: CASSDDRGYNEQFF.

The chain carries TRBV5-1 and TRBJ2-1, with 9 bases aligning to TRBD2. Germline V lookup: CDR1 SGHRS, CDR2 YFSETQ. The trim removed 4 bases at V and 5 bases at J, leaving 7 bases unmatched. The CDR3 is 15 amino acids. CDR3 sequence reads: CASSLASGVHNEQFF. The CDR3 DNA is TGCGCCAGCAGCCTAGCTAGCGGGGTCCACAATGAGCAGTTCTTC.

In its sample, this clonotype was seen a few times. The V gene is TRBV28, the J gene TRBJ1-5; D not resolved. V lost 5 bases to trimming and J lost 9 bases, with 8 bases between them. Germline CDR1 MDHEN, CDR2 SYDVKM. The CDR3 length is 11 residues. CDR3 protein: CASSGSRPQHF. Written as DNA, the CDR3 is TGTGCCAGCAGTGGCTCTAGGCCCCAGCATTTT.

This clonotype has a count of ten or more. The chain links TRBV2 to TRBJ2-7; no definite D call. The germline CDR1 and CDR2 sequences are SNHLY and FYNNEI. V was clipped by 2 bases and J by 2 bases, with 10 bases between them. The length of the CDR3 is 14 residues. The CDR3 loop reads CASSESIGPYEQYF. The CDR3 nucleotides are TGTGCCAGCAGTGAAAGTATAGGCCCCTACGAGCAGTACTTC.

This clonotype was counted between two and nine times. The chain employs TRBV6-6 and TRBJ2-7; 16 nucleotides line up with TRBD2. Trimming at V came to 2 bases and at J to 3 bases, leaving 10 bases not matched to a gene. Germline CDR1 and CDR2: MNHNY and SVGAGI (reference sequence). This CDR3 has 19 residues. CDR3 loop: CASSYDLGTSGRAIYEQYF. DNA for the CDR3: TGTGCCAGCAGTTACGACCTTGGGACTAGCGGGAGGGCAATCTACGAGCAGTACTTC.

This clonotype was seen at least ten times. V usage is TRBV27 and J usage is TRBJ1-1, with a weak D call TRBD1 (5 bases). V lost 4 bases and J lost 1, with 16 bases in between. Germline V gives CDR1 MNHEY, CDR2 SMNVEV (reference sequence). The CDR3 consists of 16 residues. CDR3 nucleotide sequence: TGTGCCAGCAGTTCCCAGTCCGGGGACCCGAACACTGAAGCTTTCTTT. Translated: CASSSQSGDPNTEAFF.

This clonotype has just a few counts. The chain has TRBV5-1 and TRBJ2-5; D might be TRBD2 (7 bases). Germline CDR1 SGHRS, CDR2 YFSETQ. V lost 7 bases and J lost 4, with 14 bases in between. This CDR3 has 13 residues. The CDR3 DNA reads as TGCGCCAGCCGTAACAGGGAGGGAGAGACCCAGTACTTC. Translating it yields CASRNREGETQYF.

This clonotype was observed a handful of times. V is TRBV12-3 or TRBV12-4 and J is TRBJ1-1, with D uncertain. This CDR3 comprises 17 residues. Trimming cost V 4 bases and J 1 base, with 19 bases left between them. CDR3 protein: CASSSRGLQQPNTEAFF. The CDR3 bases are TGTGCCAGCAGTTCCCGAGGGCTCCAACAGCCGAACACTGAAGCTTTCTTT.

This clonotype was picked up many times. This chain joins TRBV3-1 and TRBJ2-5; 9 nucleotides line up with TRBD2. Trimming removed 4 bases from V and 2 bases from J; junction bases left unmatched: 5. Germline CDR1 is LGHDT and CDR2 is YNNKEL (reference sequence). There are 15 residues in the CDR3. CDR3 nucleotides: TGTGCCAGCAGCCCCAGACTAGCGGTACAAGAGACCCAGTACTTC. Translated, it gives CASSPRLAVQETQYF.

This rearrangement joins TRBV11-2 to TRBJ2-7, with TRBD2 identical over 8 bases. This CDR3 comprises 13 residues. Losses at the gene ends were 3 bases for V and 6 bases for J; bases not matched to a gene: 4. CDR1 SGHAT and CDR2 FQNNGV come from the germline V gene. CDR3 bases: TGTGCCAGCAGCTTGGGGCTAGCGGGCGAGCAGTACTTC. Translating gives CASSLGLAGEQYF.

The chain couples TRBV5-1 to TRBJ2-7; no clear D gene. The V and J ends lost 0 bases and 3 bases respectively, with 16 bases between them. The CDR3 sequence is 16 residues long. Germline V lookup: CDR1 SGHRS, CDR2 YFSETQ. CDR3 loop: CASSLDSGNYDYEQYF. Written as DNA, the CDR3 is TGCGCCAGCAGCTTGGATTCAGGAAATTATGACTACGAGCAGTACTTC.

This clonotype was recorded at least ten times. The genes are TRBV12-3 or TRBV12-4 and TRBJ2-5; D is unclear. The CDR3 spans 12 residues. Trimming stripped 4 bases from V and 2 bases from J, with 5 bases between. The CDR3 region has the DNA TGTGCCAGCAGTTACGTACAAGAGACCCAGTACTTC. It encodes CASSYVQETQYF.

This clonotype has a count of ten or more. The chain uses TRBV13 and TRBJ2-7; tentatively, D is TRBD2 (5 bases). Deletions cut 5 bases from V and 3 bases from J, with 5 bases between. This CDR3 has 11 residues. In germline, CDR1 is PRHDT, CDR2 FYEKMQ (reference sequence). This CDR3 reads CASSRDYEQYF. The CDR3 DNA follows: TGTGCCAGCAGCCGGGACTACGAGCAGTACTTC.

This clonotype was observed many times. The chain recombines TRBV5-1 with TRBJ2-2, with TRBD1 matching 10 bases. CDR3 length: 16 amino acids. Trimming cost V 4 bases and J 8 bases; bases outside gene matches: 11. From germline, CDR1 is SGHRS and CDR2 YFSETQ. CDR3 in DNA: TGCGCCAGCAGCGCGACCCCGGACAGGGGGTCTGGGGAGCTGTTTTTT. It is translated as CASSATPDRGSGELFF.

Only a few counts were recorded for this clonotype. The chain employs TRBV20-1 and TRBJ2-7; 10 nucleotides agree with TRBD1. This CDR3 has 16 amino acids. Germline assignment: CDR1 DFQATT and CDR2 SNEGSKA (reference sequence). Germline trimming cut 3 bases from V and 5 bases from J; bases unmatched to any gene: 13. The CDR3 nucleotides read TGCAGTGCTAGGACAGGGGGCAAGCCTAGTCCCCACGAGCAGTACTTC. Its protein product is CSARTGGKPSPHEQYF.

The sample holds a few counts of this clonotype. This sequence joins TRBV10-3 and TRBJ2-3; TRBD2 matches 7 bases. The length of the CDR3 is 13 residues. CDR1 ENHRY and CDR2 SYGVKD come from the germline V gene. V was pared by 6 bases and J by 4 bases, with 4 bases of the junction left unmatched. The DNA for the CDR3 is TGTGCCATCAGCGGGGGAGGGTCAGATACGCAGTATTTT. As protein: CAISGGGSDTQYF.

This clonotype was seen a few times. The CDR3 loop reads CSITAPEGEQFF. The CDR3 region has the DNA TGCAGCATAACCGCCCCGGAAGGAGAGCAGTTCTTC. J is TRBJ2-1 and V is TRBV29-1; unclear D gene. CDR1 and CDR2 from the germline V gene are SQVTM and ANQGSEA. This CDR3 is 12 amino acids long. The V and J ends lost 8 bases and 10 bases respectively, with 18 bases between them.

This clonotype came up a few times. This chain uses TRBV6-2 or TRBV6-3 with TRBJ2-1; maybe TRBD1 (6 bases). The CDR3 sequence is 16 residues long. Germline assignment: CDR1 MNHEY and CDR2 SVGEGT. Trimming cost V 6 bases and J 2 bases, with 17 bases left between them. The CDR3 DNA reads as TGTGCCAGCAGCCAGGGACACGGGCCCACCTACAATGAGCAGTTCTTC. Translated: CASSQGHGPTYNEQFF.

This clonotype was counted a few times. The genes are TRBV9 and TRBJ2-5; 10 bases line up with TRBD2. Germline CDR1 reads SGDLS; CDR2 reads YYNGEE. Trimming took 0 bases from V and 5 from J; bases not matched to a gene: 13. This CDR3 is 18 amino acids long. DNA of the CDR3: TGTGCCAGCAGCGTAGCCCCTAGCGGGAGCCTGGGAAGGGAGACCCAGTACTTC. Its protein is CASSVAPSGSLGRETQYF.

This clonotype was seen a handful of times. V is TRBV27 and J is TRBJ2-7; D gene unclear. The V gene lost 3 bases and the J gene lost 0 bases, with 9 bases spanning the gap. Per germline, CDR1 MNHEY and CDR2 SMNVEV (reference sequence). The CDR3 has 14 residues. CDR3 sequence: CASSFARSSYEQYF. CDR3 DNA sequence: TGTGCCAGCAGTTTTGCCCGGAGCTCCTACGAGCAGTACTTC.

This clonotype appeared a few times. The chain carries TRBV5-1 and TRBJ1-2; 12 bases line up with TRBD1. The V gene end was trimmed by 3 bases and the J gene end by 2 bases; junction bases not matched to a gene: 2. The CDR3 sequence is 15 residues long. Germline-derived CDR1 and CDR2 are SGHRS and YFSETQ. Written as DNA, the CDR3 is TGCGCCAGCAGCTCAGGGACAGGGGGCAACTATGGCTACACCTTC. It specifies CASSSGTGGNYGYTF.

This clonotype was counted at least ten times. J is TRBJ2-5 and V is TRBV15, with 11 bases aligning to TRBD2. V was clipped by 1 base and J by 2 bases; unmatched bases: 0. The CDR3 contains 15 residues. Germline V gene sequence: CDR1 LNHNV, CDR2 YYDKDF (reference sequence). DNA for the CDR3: TGTGCCACCAGCAGAGCTAGCGGGGGGCAAGAGACCCAGTACTTC. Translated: CATSRASGGQETQYF.